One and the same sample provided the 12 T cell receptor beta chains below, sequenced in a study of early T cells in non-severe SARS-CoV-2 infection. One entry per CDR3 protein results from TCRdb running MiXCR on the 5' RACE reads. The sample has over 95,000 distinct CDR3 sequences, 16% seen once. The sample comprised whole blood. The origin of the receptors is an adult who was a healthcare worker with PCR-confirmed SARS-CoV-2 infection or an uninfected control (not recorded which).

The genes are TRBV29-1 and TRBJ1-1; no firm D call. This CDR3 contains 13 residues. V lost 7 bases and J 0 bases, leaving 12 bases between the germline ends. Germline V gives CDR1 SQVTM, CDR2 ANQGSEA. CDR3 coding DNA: TGCAGCGGGATGGGCCAGTTGAACACTGAAGCTTTCTTT. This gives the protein CSGMGQLNTEAFF.

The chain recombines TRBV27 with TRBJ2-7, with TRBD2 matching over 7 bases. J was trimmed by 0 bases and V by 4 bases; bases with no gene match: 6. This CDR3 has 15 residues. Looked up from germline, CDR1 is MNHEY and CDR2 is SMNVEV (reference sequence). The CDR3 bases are TGTGCCAGCAGTTGGGGAGGGCGCGGCTCCTACGAGCAGTACTTC. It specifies CASSWGGRGSYEQYF.

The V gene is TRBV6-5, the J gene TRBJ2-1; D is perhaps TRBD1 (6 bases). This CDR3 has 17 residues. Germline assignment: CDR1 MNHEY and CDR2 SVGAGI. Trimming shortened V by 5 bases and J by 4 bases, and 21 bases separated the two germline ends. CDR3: CASSQPAQGKIYNEQFF. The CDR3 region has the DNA TGTGCCAGCAGTCAGCCCGCACAGGGAAAAATTTACAATGAGCAGTTCTTC.

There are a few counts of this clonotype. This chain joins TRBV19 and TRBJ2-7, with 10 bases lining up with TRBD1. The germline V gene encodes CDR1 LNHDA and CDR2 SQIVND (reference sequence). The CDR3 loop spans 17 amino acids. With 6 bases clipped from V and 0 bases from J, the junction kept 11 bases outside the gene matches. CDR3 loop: CASSRFTGTGDSYEQYF. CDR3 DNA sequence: TGTGCCAGTAGCCGATTCACCGGGACAGGGGACTCCTACGAGCAGTACTTC.

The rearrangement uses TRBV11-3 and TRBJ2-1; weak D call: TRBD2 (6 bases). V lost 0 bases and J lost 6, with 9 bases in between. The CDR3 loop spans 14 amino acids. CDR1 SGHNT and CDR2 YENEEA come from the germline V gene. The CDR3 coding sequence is TGTGCCAGCAGCTTAGACGGGCGGGGCAATGAGCAGTTCTTC. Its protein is CASSLDGRGNEQFF.

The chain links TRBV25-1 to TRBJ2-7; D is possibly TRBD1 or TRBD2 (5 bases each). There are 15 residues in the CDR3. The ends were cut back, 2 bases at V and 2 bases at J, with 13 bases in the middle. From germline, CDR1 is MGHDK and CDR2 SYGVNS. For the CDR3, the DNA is TGTGCCAGCAGTGAAATTGGGACGTCAGCCTACGAGCAGTACTTC. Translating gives CASSEIGTSAYEQYF.

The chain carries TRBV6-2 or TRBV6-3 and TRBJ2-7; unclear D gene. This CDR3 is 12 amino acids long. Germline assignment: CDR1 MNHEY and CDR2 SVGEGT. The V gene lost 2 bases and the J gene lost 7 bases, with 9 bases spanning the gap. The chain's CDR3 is CASSYPSREQYF. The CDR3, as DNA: TGTGCCAGCAGTTACCCCTCCCGGGAGCAGTACTTC.

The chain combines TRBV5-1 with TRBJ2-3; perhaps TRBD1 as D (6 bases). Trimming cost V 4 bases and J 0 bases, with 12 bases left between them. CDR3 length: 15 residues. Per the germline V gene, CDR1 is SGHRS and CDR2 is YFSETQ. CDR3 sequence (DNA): TGCGCCAGCAGCACCCTGGACAGCAGCACAGATACGCAGTATTTT. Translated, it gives CASSTLDSSTDTQYF.

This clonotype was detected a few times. CDR3 sequence reads: CASNRGPNIQYF. DNA of the CDR3: TGTGCCAGTAACAGGGGTCCAAACATTCAGTACTTC. This chain connects TRBV28 to TRBJ2-4; 7 bases map to TRBD1. Trimming removed 9 bases from V and 6 bases from J; junction bases left unmatched: 5. The V gene's germline CDR1 is MDHEN and CDR2 SYDVKM. This CDR3 is built from 12 residues.

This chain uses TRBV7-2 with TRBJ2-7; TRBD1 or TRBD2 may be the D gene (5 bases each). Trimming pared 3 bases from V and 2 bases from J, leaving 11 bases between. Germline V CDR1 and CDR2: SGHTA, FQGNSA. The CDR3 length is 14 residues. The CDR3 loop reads CASSFGDGAYEQYF. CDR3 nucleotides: TGTGCCAGCAGCTTCGGGGACGGAGCCTACGAGCAGTACTTC.

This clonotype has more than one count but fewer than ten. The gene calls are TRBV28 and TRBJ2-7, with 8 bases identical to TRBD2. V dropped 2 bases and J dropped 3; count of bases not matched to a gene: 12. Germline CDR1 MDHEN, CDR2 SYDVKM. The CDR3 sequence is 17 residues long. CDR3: CASSLHRSGRADYEQYF. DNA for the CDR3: TGTGCCAGCAGTTTACATCGGTCCGGGAGGGCCGACTACGAGCAGTACTTC.

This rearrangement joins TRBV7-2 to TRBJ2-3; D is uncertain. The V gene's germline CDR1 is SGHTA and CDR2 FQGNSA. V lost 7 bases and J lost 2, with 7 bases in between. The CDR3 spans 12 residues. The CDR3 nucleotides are TGTGCCAGCACCCCGGACACAGATACGCAGTATTTT. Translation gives CASTPDTDTQYF.